The 13 T cell receptor beta chains reported below all come from one sample, sequenced in a study of response to subunit inactivated influenza vaccine. Each CDR3 protein is one row after TCRdb ran MiXCR on the RT-PCR reads. This sample yields about 540,000 distinct CDR3 sequences, of which under 30% are seen a single time; under 3.5% belongs to the top ten. These sequences were also reported in another study, on T cells expressing NK-cell markers. From that study: 5'RACE template switching built TCR beta cDNA with unique molecular identifiers.

Source: CD4+ T cells sorted from PBMCs, taken about 11 days after vaccination. These TCRs come from a middle-aged man who received an inactivated influenza vaccine.

The chain's CDR3 is CASSLGGGTGYTF. The CDR3 DNA sequence: TGTGCCAGCAGCTTGGGGGGAGGGACTGGCTACACCTTC. The chain couples TRBV5-5 to TRBJ1-2, with a possible D match to TRBD1 (5 bases). V was shortened by 0 bases and J by 7 bases, with 10 bases between the two germline ends. Germline V lookup: CDR1 SGHKS, CDR2 YYEKEE (reference sequence). This CDR3 is 13 amino acids long.

This chain uses TRBV5-1 with TRBJ1-6; 8 positions agree with TRBD1. CDR1 and CDR2 (germline): SGHRS, YFSETQ. V gave up 4 bases and J gave up 9 bases; unmatched junction bases: 6. The CDR3 has 14 amino acids. CDR3 amino acids: CASSHGQGGSPLHF. DNA for the CDR3: TGCGCCAGCAGCCATGGACAGGGAGGTTCACCCCTCCACTTT.

There are a few counts of this clonotype. This rearrangement joins TRBV11-2 to TRBJ2-5; the match to TRBD2 covers 13 bases. Germline assignment: CDR1 SGHAT and CDR2 FQNNGV. This CDR3 has 19 amino acids. Trimming removed 3 bases from V and 3 bases from J; junction bases left unmatched: 13. CDR3 loop: CASSFTSGGAGLRKETQYF. The CDR3 nucleotides are TGTGCCAGCAGCTTCACTAGCGGGGGGGCCGGCCTTAGGAAAGAGACCCAGTACTTC.

The rearrangement links TRBV27 to TRBJ2-7; D gene uncertain. Germline values: CDR1 MNHEY, CDR2 SMNVEV (reference sequence). The V end lost 7 bases, the J end lost 2 bases, and 21 bases lay between the germline ends. This CDR3 has 16 amino acids. The CDR3 region is CASTPIGSRLPYEQYF. The DNA of the CDR3 is TGTGCCAGCACCCCCATAGGCTCCCGGCTTCCCTACGAGCAGTACTTC.

This clonotype was seen more than once but under ten times. In DNA form, the CDR3 reads TGTGCCAGCAGCTCTCTACCGGGTCCCATGAACACTGAAGCTTTCTTT. Translating gives CASSSLPGPMNTEAFF. The genes are TRBV7-6 and TRBJ1-1; no clear D gene. Germline loops: CDR1 SGHVS, CDR2 FNYEAQ. This CDR3 has 16 amino acids. V lost 4 bases and J lost 0, with 15 bases in between.

In its sample, this clonotype was seen a few times. The chain couples TRBV5-1 to TRBJ2-5; no definite D call. The V gene's germline CDR1 is SGHRS and CDR2 YFSETQ. Trimming removed 3 bases at V and 3 bases at J, with 6 bases between. This CDR3 is built from 12 residues. CDR3 bases: TGCGCCAGCAGCTGGAATAAAGAGACCCAGTACTTC. Its translation: CASSWNKETQYF. The full variable domain, in which reference TRBV5-1 and TRBJ2-5 provide the parts outside the CDR3, is KAGVTQTPRYLIKTRGQQVTLSCSPISGHRSVSWYQQTPGQGLQFLFEYFSETQRNKGNFPGRFSGRQFSNSRSEMNVSTLELGDSALYLCASSWNKETQYFGPGTRLLVL.

V usage is TRBV5-1 and J usage is TRBJ2-4; D might be TRBD1 (5 bases). The CDR3 sequence is 16 residues long. Germline assignment: CDR1 SGHRS and CDR2 YFSETQ. Trimming shortened V by 0 bases and J by 0 bases, and 10 bases separated the two germline ends. The CDR3 coding sequence is TGCGCCAGCAGCTTGGCCGACAGTATAGCCAAAAACATTCAGTACTTC. This translates into CASSLADSIAKNIQYF. The full variable domain, completed using reference TRBV5-1 and TRBJ2-4, is KAGVTQTPRYLIKTRGQQVTLSCSPISGHRSVSWYQQTPGQGLQFLFEYFSETQRNKGNFPGRFSGRQFSNSRSEMNVSTLELGDSALYLCASSLADSIAKNIQYFGAGTRLSVL.

The CDR3 coding sequence is TGCAGTGCTAGAGAAAGGCGGGGACTCTACAATGAGCAGTTCTTC. This codes for CSARERRGLYNEQFF. J is TRBJ2-1 and V is TRBV20-1, with a tentative D call TRBD2 (6 bases). This CDR3 has 15 amino acids. The germline V gene has CDR1 DFQATT and CDR2 SNEGSKA (reference sequence). Trimming removed 0 bases from V and 3 bases from J, with 12 bases in between.

The rearrangement joins TRBV6-5 to TRBJ1-2; TRBD1 aligns across 8 bases. CDR3 length: 12 amino acids. Germline CDR1 and CDR2: MNHEY and SVGAGI. Trimming cost V 5 bases and J 10 bases; bases outside gene matches: 6. The chain's CDR3 is CASSQDRVDYTF. The CDR3 bases are TGTGCCAGCAGTCAGGACAGGGTAGACTACACCTTC.

This clonotype occurred many times. The V and J genes are TRBV5-1 and TRBJ2-2, with D unclear. Trimming took off 0 bases at V and 1 base at J, with 7 bases between the two ends. The CDR3 runs to 15 residues. Germline V gene data show CDR1 as SGHRS and CDR2 as YFSETQ. For the CDR3, the DNA is TGCGCCAGCAGCTTGGAACAGCTGAACACCGGGGAGCTGTTTTTT. Its protein is CASSLEQLNTGELFF.

The V call is TRBV7-6, the J call TRBJ2-7, with 7 positions matching TRBD1. The germline V gene has CDR1 SGHVS and CDR2 FNYEAQ. CDR3 length: 13 amino acids. Losses at the gene ends were 2 bases for V and 8 bases for J; bases not matched to a gene: 6. CDR3 DNA: TGTGCCAGCAGCTTAAACAGGGGTGATCAGCAGTACTTC. Protein sequence: CASSLNRGDQQYF.

The chain has TRBV19 and TRBJ2-4, with 9 positions matching TRBD1. V shed 3 bases, J shed 6 bases, and the junction held 3 bases outside the gene matches. Germline CDR1 LNHDA, CDR2 SQIVND (reference sequence). The CDR3 length is 14 residues. The CDR3 DNA follows: TGTGCCAGTAGTATCTCACAGGGGGCAAACATTCAGTACTTC. Translation: CASSISQGANIQYF.

The J gene is TRBJ2-5, the V gene TRBV4-1, with TRBD2 identical over 7 bases. Germline loops: CDR1 MGHRA, CDR2 YSYEKL. V dropped 1 base and J dropped 5; count of bases not matched to a gene: 16. The CDR3 contains 18 residues. The CDR3 nucleotides read TGCGCCAGCAGCCAAGTCCACGGGACTACCAGTGTCTCGGAGACCCAGTACTTC. Its protein is CASSQVHGTTSVSETQYF.